A selection of T cell receptor beta chains follows, all from one sample in a study of T-cell memory formation after mild COVID-19. MiXCR, run by TCRdb on the 5' RACE reads, gives a single entry per CDR3 protein. The sample lists 300,000 to 400,000 distinct CDR3 sequences, more than 15% occurring once. Sequencing input: PBMCs or a T cell subset sorted from them (not recorded which). The receptors come from a man between 18 and 29 years old who had mild COVID-19 (a few samples of this study predate the infection). Cell type and time point are not known. The conserved cysteine and the conserved F or W are not part of the CDR3 here. The order of the fields is J gene, V gene, CDR3 protein.

TRBJ1-1 TRBV9 ASSPQGRGGNTEAF
TRBJ2-4 TRBV11-2 ASSRGADIQY
TRBJ2-1 TRBV11-2 ASSKAPGQGDEQF
TRBJ2-4 TRBV6-2/TRBV6-3 ASSYDRGPTKNIQY
TRBJ2-2 TRBV9 ASSSDTYTGELF
TRBJ2-3 TRBV4-3 ASSQRGPRHRTGTDTQY
TRBJ2-1 TRBV19 ASRAGDYSLEQF
TRBJ1-1 TRBV29-1 SGTGQQNTEAF
TRBJ2-1 TRBV20-1 SARDPRGEGNEQF
TRBJ2-2 TRBV18 ASSPGRHNTGELF
TRBJ2-5 TRBV5-4 ASSSPTAGVLETQY
TRBJ2-3 TRBV11-3 ASSPRPGGQLRGTDTQY
TRBJ2-3 TRBV4-3 ASSLLGASGGTDTQY